This T cell receptor beta chain came from a study of blood T cell repertoires in COVID-19. About the study: The origin of the acute and convalescent COVID-19 samples was the United States, Italy and Spain. In each case, the material was cDNA or gDNA derived from T cells, B-cell-depleted T cells, or PBMCs.

Germline V gene lookup returns CDR1 SGHTA and CDR2 FQGNSA. This CDR3 spans 14 amino acids. Trimming left V 5 bases short and J 6 bases short, with 16 bases between. TCRdb keeps only in-frame clones here, not all; method: immunoSEQ multiplex PCR. The table has some 290,000 clones, 90% seen once. Seattle researchers signed up patients amid active infection and tracked them longitudinally. The J gene is TRBJ1-2, the V gene TRBV7-2; no definite D call. This receptor was obtained from a middle-aged woman with COVID-19, enrolled during active disease. Sequencing was carried out using peripheral blood. Here the CDR3 reads CASSLHREEDGYTF. The CDR3 bases are TGTGCCAGCAGCCTCCACCGAGAGGAGGATGGCTACACCTTC. Complete variable domain (other parts from reference TRBV7-2 and TRBJ1-2): GAGVSQSPSNKVTEKGKDVELRCDPISGHTALYWYRQSLGQGLEFLIYFQGNSAPDKSGLPSDRFSAERTGGSVSTLTIQRTQQEDSAVYLCASSLHREEDGYTFGSGTRLTVV.